These 20 T cell receptor beta chains were all obtained from the same sample, sequenced in a study of T cells after yellow fever vaccination. TCRdb re-called the 5' RACE reads with MiXCR, one entry per CDR3 protein. This sample has some 220,000 distinct CDR3 sequences, with around 3.1% found just once. This material consisted of CD4+ T cells sorted from PBMCs, taken 10 days after the yellow fever booster vaccination. These receptors originate from a young man who received the YFV17D yellow fever vaccine.

This clonotype was picked up many times. The CDR3 DNA reads TGCAGTGCCCTAGCGGGGGGACTAACCTACGAGCAGTACGTC. Its translation is CSALAGGLTYEQYV. The genes are TRBV20-1 and TRBJ2-7; 11 bases are a match to TRBD2. CDR3 length equals 14 residues. J was trimmed by 2 bases and V by 6 bases; bases with no gene match: 6. Per the germline V gene, CDR1 is DFQATT and CDR2 is SNEGSKA (reference sequence).

This clonotype has ten or more counts. The rearrangement joins TRBV5-1 to TRBJ1-2; no definite D call. This CDR3 contains 14 residues. The germline CDR1 and CDR2 sequences are SGHRS and YFSETQ. With 0 bases removed from V and 6 bases from J, the gap between germline ends came to 12 bases. The CDR3 nucleotides are TGCGCCAGCAGCTTGGCCCCCGGGTCGAATGGCTACACCTTC. This translates into CASSLAPGSNGYTF.

This clonotype was seen ten or more times. The V gene is TRBV12-3 or TRBV12-4, the J gene TRBJ2-1; tentatively, D is TRBD1 or TRBD2 (5 bases each). V gave up 5 bases and J gave up 3 bases, with 20 bases separating them. The CDR3 is 17 amino acids. Here the CDR3 reads CASSPNQRGLGYNEQFF. CDR3 coding DNA: TGTGCCAGCAGTCCAAACCAGAGGGGTCTGGGCTACAATGAGCAGTTCTTC.

This rearrangement joins TRBV28 to TRBJ1-3; tentatively, D is TRBD1 (6 bases). The germline V gene encodes CDR1 MDHEN and CDR2 SYDVKM. The ends were cut back, 0 bases at V and 2 bases at J, with 14 bases in the middle. The CDR3 covers 17 residues. The CDR3 sequence: CASSLWWGAGPGNTIYF. CDR3 DNA sequence: TGTGCCAGCAGTTTATGGTGGGGGGCTGGGCCTGGAAACACCATATATTTT.

As DNA, the CDR3 is TGTGCCAGCAGCTTAGCCCGGACAGGGAAGACCTATGGCTACACCTTC. This translates into CASSLARTGKTYGYTF. The chain joins TRBV7-2 to TRBJ1-2; the match to TRBD1 covers 8 bases. V lost 0 bases and J lost 4; bases outside the gene matches: 7. From germline, CDR1 is SGHTA and CDR2 FQGNSA. This CDR3 is built from 16 residues.

The chain has TRBV5-4 and TRBJ1-2; D uncertain. The CDR3 has 15 amino acids. Deletions cut 6 bases from V and 4 bases from J, with 19 bases between. In germline, CDR1 is SGHNT, CDR2 YYREEE (reference sequence). This chain's CDR3 is CASILVGGRSYGYTF. CDR3 nucleotide sequence: TGTGCCAGCATCCTGGTGGGTGGGCGAAGCTATGGCTACACCTTC.

This clonotype came up a few times. In DNA, the CDR3 is TGTGCCAGCAGCTTATCAACTAGCGGGGGGGCGGAGACCCAGTACTTC. It translates to CASSLSTSGGAETQYF. The rearrangement uses TRBV7-8 and TRBJ2-5; TRBD2 aligns across 13 bases. This CDR3 contains 16 residues. Germline CDR1 and CDR2: SGHVS and FQNEAQ. Unmatched junction bases numbered 5, after V lost 2 bases and J lost 5 bases.

The J gene is TRBJ2-6, the V gene TRBV6-2 or TRBV6-3, with TRBD1 matching over 7 bases. This CDR3 has 21 residues. After removal of 6 bases from V and 1 base from J, the junction contained 21 bases not matched to a gene. CDR1 is MNHEY and CDR2 is SVGEGT in the germline V gene. CDR3 nucleotides: TGTGCCAGCAGAGTCCCGACAGGGCTTTCCCAGATTGATTCTGGGGCCAACGTCCTGACTTTC. Its translation is CASRVPTGLSQIDSGANVLTF.

This clonotype was detected ten times or more. The V gene is TRBV14, the J gene TRBJ2-1, with 13 bases aligning to TRBD2. V lost 2 bases and J lost 1; bases outside the gene matches: 11. This CDR3 contains 20 residues. Germline loops: CDR1 SGHDN, CDR2 FVKESK. CDR3 sequence: CASSQKIGTSGARSYNEQFF. CDR3 DNA: TGTGCCAGCAGCCAAAAGATCGGGACTAGCGGGGCCAGGTCCTACAATGAGCAGTTCTTC.

This clonotype was observed many times. The chain employs TRBV5-1 and TRBJ2-2, with D unclear. V lost 1 base and J 2 bases, leaving 9 bases between the germline ends. This CDR3 has 15 residues. Germline CDR1 and CDR2: SGHRS and YFSETQ. The chain's CDR3 is CASSLRSDNTGELFF. The CDR3 DNA is TGCGCCAGCAGCTTGAGGTCAGACAACACCGGGGAGCTGTTTTTT.

The chain couples TRBV9 to TRBJ2-7; 11 positions match TRBD1. Per germline, CDR1 SGDLS and CDR2 YYNGEE. This CDR3 is built from 15 residues. The ends lost 2 bases at V and 5 bases at J; junction bases unmatched: 6. CDR3 DNA: TGTGCCAGCAGCGTCGGGACAGGGGGGTCCAACGAGCAGTACTTC. This codes for CASSVGTGGSNEQYF. The full variable domain, its missing parts supplied by reference TRBV9 and TRBJ2-7, is DSGVTQTPKHLITATGQRVTLRCSPRSGDLSVYWYQQSLDQGLQFLIQYYNGEERAKGNILERFSAQQFPDLHSELNLSSLELGDSALYFCASSVGTGGSNEQYFGPGTRLTVT.

The sample holds a few counts of this clonotype. The chain recombines TRBV5-5 with TRBJ2-7; unclear D gene. Trimming took 1 base from V and 4 from J, leaving 12 bases between them. This CDR3 is 14 amino acids long. Germline assignment: CDR1 SGHKS and CDR2 YYEKEE (reference sequence). Written as DNA, the CDR3 is TGTGCCAGCAGCTTGAGGAGACATAGTTACGAGCAGTACGTC. This codes for CASSLRRHSYEQYV.

The chain couples TRBV12-3 or TRBV12-4 to TRBJ1-6, with TRBD1 as a possible D gene (5 bases). V lost 5 bases to trimming and J lost 14 bases, with 16 bases between them. This CDR3 has 13 residues. DNA for the CDR3: TGTGCCAGCAGTCTATACTTCAGGGAGGCCCTCCACTTT. Amino acids: CASSLYFREALHF.

This clonotype appeared many times. The chain employs TRBV18 and TRBJ1-4; D uncertain. This CDR3 has 13 residues. The germline V gene has CDR1 KGHSH and CDR2 LQKENI. V lost 3 bases and J 8 bases, leaving 10 bases between the germline ends. The CDR3 DNA reads TGTGCCAGCTCACCTGGGCCGGCGGAAAAACTGTTTTTT. Encoded protein: CASSPGPAEKLFF.

The rearrangement uses TRBV7-2 and TRBJ1-6, with D tentatively TRBD1 (5 bases). V lost 3 bases, J lost 4 bases, and 19 bases lay in between. The germline V gene has CDR1 SGHTA and CDR2 FQGNSA. The CDR3 contains 18 residues. CDR3 amino acids: CASSFVRAGDLYNSPLHF. In DNA form, the CDR3 reads TGTGCCAGCAGCTTCGTAAGGGCGGGGGATTTATATAATTCACCCCTCCACTTT.

This clonotype was observed a few times. The chain employs TRBV21-1 and TRBJ1-4. TRBV21-1 is annotated as a pseudogene. The CDR3 runs to 17 residues. CDR3 nucleotides: TGTGCCAGCAGCCAATCTAGGCCCCTCGCAACTAATGAAAAACTGTTTTTT. Its protein is CASSQSRPLATNEKLFF.

This chain uses TRBV7-2 with TRBJ2-7; a weak D match, TRBD1 (6 bases). Germline CDR1 and CDR2: SGHTA and FQGNSA. The CDR3 loop spans 14 amino acids. Trimming shortened V by 0 bases and J by 2 bases, and 8 bases separated the two germline ends. Written as DNA, the CDR3 is TGTGCCAGCAGCTTAGCCACAGGGCCCTACGAGCAGTACTTC. Translated, it gives CASSLATGPYEQYF.

This clonotype turned up a few times. V gene TRBV5-1 combines with J gene TRBJ1-1, with a weak D call TRBD1 (5 bases). Trimming left V 1 base short and J 0 bases short, with 10 bases between. The CDR3 consists of 15 residues. Germline CDR1 is SGHRS and CDR2 is YFSETQ. The CDR3 spells CASSLLGGLNTEAFF. CDR3 bases: TGCGCCAGCAGCTTGTTGGGGGGTTTGAACACTGAAGCTTTCTTT. Full variable domain (missing parts from reference TRBV5-1 and TRBJ1-1): KAGVTQTPRYLIKTRGQQVTLSCSPISGHRSVSWYQQTPGQGLQFLFEYFSETQRNKGNFPGRFSGRQFSNSRSEMNVSTLELGDSALYLCASSLLGGLNTEAFFGQGTRLTVV.

This clonotype has a count of ten or more. This chain links TRBV4-3 with TRBJ2-3, with unresolved D. V dropped 2 bases and J dropped 7 bases, with 19 bases sitting between them. This CDR3 is built from 16 residues. Germline V gives CDR1 LGHNA, CDR2 YSLEER. The CDR3 sequence: CASSQTPDPRTNTQYF. The CDR3 DNA sequence: TGCGCCAGCAGCCAAACCCCGGACCCACGTACAAATACGCAGTATTTT.

This clonotype was observed many times. The chain links TRBV5-1 to TRBJ2-5; perhaps TRBD2 as D (7 bases). V was cut by 6 bases and J by 4 bases, with 19 bases left in between. This CDR3 has 15 residues. The germline V gene has CDR1 SGHRS and CDR2 YFSETQ. The CDR3 sequence is CASKITGGTRETQYF. CDR3 bases: TGCGCCAGCAAGATCACGGGGGGCACCCGAGAGACCCAGTACTTC.